Below, 8 T cell receptor beta chains from the same sample are listed, as sequenced in a study of memory CD4+ T cells and cytomegalovirus serostatus. The sort gate was single viable CD3+CD4+CD8-CD45RO+ cells for memory CD4+ T cells. Method: immunoSEQ multiplex PCR; TCRdb's copy keeps in-frame clones and lacks some. The table has about 42,000 clones, around 72% seen once. The sequenced sample was memory CD4+ T cells from blood. The receptors were gathered from an adult in good health and CMV-seronegative.

This clone was seen a handful of times. This chain connects TRBV7-3 to TRBJ2-5; perhaps TRBD2 as D (6 bases). This CDR3 region has 14 residues. The germline V and J ends were trimmed by 2 bases and 5 bases, with 12 bases remaining between them. The germline gives CDR1 SGHTA, CDR2 FQGTGA. The CDR3 DNA sequence: TGTGCCAGCAGCTTAGTCGGGGGTAGTGAGACCCAGTACTTC. This sequence encodes CASSLVGGSETQYF.

This clone was observed a few times. The rearrangement joins TRBV7-9 to TRBJ1-6; D gene unclear. The V end was cut by 4 bases, the J end by 3 bases, with 7 bases between. From germline, CDR1 is SEHNR and CDR2 FQNEAQ (reference sequence). CDR3 length: 14 amino acids. The CDR3 spells CASSWALYNSPLHF. The CDR3 region has the DNA TGTGCCAGCAGCTGGGCCCTCTATAATTCACCCCTCCACTTT.

The chain has TRBV11-2 and TRBJ2-6; 7 positions match TRBD1. The CDR3 is 16 residues long. V gave up 5 bases and J gave up 4 bases; unmatched junction bases: 8. CDR1 is SGHAT, CDR2 FQNNGV, per germline. CDR3 sequence: CASSEYTGAGANVLTF. CDR3 DNA sequence: TGTGCCAGCAGCGAATATACAGGGGCCGGGGCCAACGTCCTGACTTTC.

The CDR3 DNA reads TGTGCCAGCAGTACCTGGACAGGACTCGTACGGGCTAATGAAAAACTGTTTTTT. Encoded protein: CASSTWTGLVRANEKLFF. The J gene is TRBJ1-4, the V gene TRBV27; 7 bases agree with TRBD1. J was trimmed by 3 bases and V by 5 bases; bases with no gene match: 15. CDR3 length: 18 amino acids. The germline CDR1 and CDR2 sequences are MNHEY and SMNVEV (reference sequence).

V and J are TRBV9 and TRBJ1-1, with D perhaps matching TRBD1 (6 bases). CDR3 length: 15 residues. CDR1 and CDR2 from the germline V gene are SGDLS and YYNGEE. Trimming shortened V by 3 bases and J by 2 bases, and 14 bases separated the two germline ends. The DNA of the CDR3 is TGTGCCAGCAGCGAGGGCAGGGGACCCAACACTGAAGCTTTCTTT. Translation gives CASSEGRGPNTEAFF.

The chain is built from TRBV7-9 and TRBJ1-1; D is possibly TRBD1 (6 bases). Germline assignment: CDR1 SEHNR and CDR2 FQNEAQ (reference sequence). The V end was cut by 6 bases, the J end by 8 bases, with 22 bases between. CDR3 length: 15 residues. The DNA for the CDR3 is TGTGCCAGCAGGGGCGCGGGTTATGGGGGCGAGGAAGCTTTCTTT. This gives the protein CASRGAGYGGEEAFF.

The J gene is TRBJ2-4, the V gene TRBV5-5; TRBD2 agrees at 8 bases. CDR3 length: 14 residues. Germline V CDR1 and CDR2: SGHKS, YYEKEE (reference sequence). J gave up 8 bases and V 2 bases, and 6 bases lay outside the gene matches. The CDR3 loop reads CASSFPGGRYIQYF. CDR3 DNA sequence: TGTGCCAGCAGCTTCCCGGGGGGGCGGTACATTCAGTACTTC.

The chain is built from TRBV7-8 and TRBJ2-7, with D unresolved. Germline CDR1 SGHVS, CDR2 FQNEAQ. Between the trimmed V and J ends, which lost 4 bases and 1 base, there was a span of 8 bases. CDR3 length: 13 amino acids. For the CDR3, the DNA is TGTGCCAGCAGCTCATATCAGTCCTACGAGCAGTACTTC. It encodes CASSSYQSYEQYF.